This T cell receptor beta chain stems from a study of T cells in Graves' hyperthyroidism and ophthalmopathy. General study findings and limits: Blood also carried most thyroid clonotypes expanded above 0.001. Ophthalmopathy cases were set apart from stable hyperthyroidism by a 13 V-J model.

The TCR beta CDR3 regions underwent amplification using RNA transcripts as the source. TCR CDR3 underwent first-round RT-PCR with the HTBI primer set. TCRdb called the multiplex PCR reads again in MiXCR, with one record for every CDR3 protein. Among around 99,000 distinct CDR3 sequences listed, approximately 16% were seen once. V lost 3 bases, J lost 0 bases, and 9 bases lay in between. Germline V gene data show CDR1 as DFQATT and CDR2 as SNEGSKA (reference sequence). CDR3 length equals 13 residues. This clonotype was detected ten times or more. The antigen remains undetermined. This sequence joins TRBV20-1 and TRBJ2-7; TRBD1 is a possible D gene (6 bases). The receptor was isolated from a woman aged 45 to 65 with Graves' hyperthyroidism. The source material was blood. CDR3 loop: CSARGQHSYEQYF. The DNA for the CDR3 is TGCAGTGCTAGGGGACAACACTCCTACGAGCAGTACTTC.